The entry that follows covers one TCR beta chain sequence. The V and J ends lost 2 bases and 5 bases, in that order; junction bases with no gene match: 6. Looked up from germline, CDR1 is SGDLS and CDR2 is YYNGEE. The CDR3 has 15 residues. In the source study's methods: Estimation of nucleated cell counts relied on the amplification of reference gene primers. The assay was immunoSEQ multiplex PCR, and TCRdb's table has in-frame clones only and misses some. V and J calls and clone size are as listed in that table; D and trimming were resolved from the DNA. In the table there are 150,000 or so clones, about nine tenths of which are singletons. The record originates from a study of blood T cell repertoires in COVID-19. Participants reported their clinical history, and cohort assignment relied on those reports. All exposed participants met a person with COVID-19 within 2 weeks before entering the study.

The origin of this receptor is a woman aged 40-49 years who had been exposed to COVID-19. The rearrangement joins TRBV9 to TRBJ2-5; 10 nucleotides line up with TRBD1. The sequencing input was PBMCs or T cells enriched from blood (not recorded which). In DNA, the CDR3 is TGTGCCAGCAGCGTTCGACAGGGGGCCAGGGAGACCCAGTACTTC. This codes for CASSVRQGARETQYF. Together with reference TRBV9 and TRBJ2-5, the CDR3 gives the full variable domain: DSGVTQTPKHLITATGQRVTLRCSPRSGDLSVYWYQQSLDQGLQFLIQYYNGEERAKGNILERFSAQQFPDLHSELNLSSLELGDSALYFCASSVRQGARETQYFGPGTRLLVL.